These 24 T cell receptor beta chains came from one sample sequenced in a study of T cell responses to AZD1222 COVID-19 vaccine. The assay was immunoSEQ multiplex PCR, and TCRdb's table has in-frame clones only and misses some. The sample holds some 130,000 clones, approximately 83% seen once. The sample in question was peripheral blood, obtained on day 0 of AZD1222 vaccination. The receptors stem from an adult in good health.

The V call is TRBV19, the J call TRBJ1-1, with D unresolved. Per germline, CDR1 LNHDA and CDR2 SQIVND (reference sequence). The CDR3 consists of 12 residues. The V gene lost 3 bases and the J gene lost 5 bases, with 7 bases spanning the gap. The CDR3 bases are TGTGCCAGTAGTATGTTGGGGACTGAAGCTTTCTTT. It translates to CASSMLGTEAFF.

This clone has a single count. The chain's CDR3 is CASSSLRDLYYEQYF. The CDR3 bases are TGTGCCAGCAGCTCTCTCCGGGACCTATACTACGAGCAGTACTTC. The V gene is TRBV7-9, the J gene TRBJ2-7, with D perhaps assigned TRBD1 or TRBD2 (5 bases each). The V end was cut by 4 bases, the J end by 3 bases, with 16 bases between. The CDR3 sequence is 15 residues long. Germline V gene lookup returns CDR1 SEHNR and CDR2 FQNEAQ (reference sequence).

The chain joins TRBV10-1 to TRBJ1-1, with unresolved D. The CDR3 is made up of 13 amino acids. Trimming removed 8 bases at V and 6 bases at J, with 16 bases between. CDR1 is WNHNN, CDR2 SYGVQD, per germline (reference sequence). The DNA of the CDR3 is TGCGCCAGCTCAAGTGCAGGTATCCCTGAAGCTTTCTTT. Translated: CASSSAGIPEAFF.

This clone was counted a single time. This chain connects TRBV30 to TRBJ1-5; D perhaps matches TRBD1 (5 bases). The ends were cut back, 4 bases at V and 5 bases at J, with 12 bases in the middle. The CDR3 has 13 residues. Germline-derived CDR1 and CDR2 are GTSNPN and SVGIG (reference sequence). The CDR3 loop reads CAWKRDGDQPQHF. CDR3 sequence (DNA): TGTGCCTGGAAAAGGGACGGTGATCAGCCCCAGCATTTT.

V usage is TRBV5-8 and J usage is TRBJ1-2; 8 bases are shared with TRBD1. After removal of 4 bases from V and 6 bases from J, the junction contained 11 bases not matched to a gene. The CDR3 extends over 15 amino acids. Germline assignment: CDR1 SGHTS and CDR2 YDEGEE. CDR3 nucleotides: TGTGCCAGCAGCCTCCGGGACAGGCCTTTCCATGGCTACACCTTC. It is translated as CASSLRDRPFHGYTF.

The J gene is TRBJ1-2, the V gene TRBV5-1; D is unresolved. The germline CDR1 and CDR2 sequences are SGHRS and YFSETQ. CDR3 length: 12 amino acids. V was shortened by 1 base and J by 7 bases, with 8 bases between the two germline ends. The CDR3 DNA follows: TGCGCCAGCAGCTTGATGGAGGGTGGCTACACCTTC. Protein product: CASSLMEGGYTF.

This chain connects TRBV13 to TRBJ1-1, with no clear D. This CDR3 contains 13 residues. V lost 0 bases and J lost 1, with 3 bases in between. Germline CDR1 PRHDT, CDR2 FYEKMQ (reference sequence). The CDR3 spells CASSLGGNTEAFF. The CDR3 DNA reads TGTGCCAGCAGCTTAGGGGGGAACACTGAAGCTTTCTTT.

This sequence joins TRBV4-1 and TRBJ2-3; D may be TRBD2 (5 bases). V lost 6 bases and J 2 bases, leaving 18 bases between the germline ends. Germline loops: CDR1 MGHRA, CDR2 YSYEKL. This CDR3 is built from 16 residues. The CDR3 sequence: CASRLWTLKDTDTQYF. The DNA of the CDR3 is TGCGCCAGCAGATTATGGACTCTTAAAGACACAGATACGCAGTATTTT.

This clone was counted once. The gene calls are TRBV11-3 and TRBJ2-2, with 7 bases aligning to TRBD2. Unmatched junction bases numbered 9, after V lost 5 bases and J lost 3 bases. Germline CDR1 SGHNT, CDR2 YENEEA. The CDR3 covers 16 residues. CDR3 DNA sequence: TGTGCCAGCAGCCCCGGACTAGACGATCACACCGGGGAGCTGTTTTTT. Residues: CASSPGLDDHTGELFF.

The V and J genes are TRBV19 and TRBJ2-7; the D gene could be TRBD1 or TRBD2 (5 bases each). The length of the CDR3 is 15 residues. Germline CDR1 is LNHDA and CDR2 is SQIVND (reference sequence). Between the trimmed V and J ends, which lost 0 bases and 6 bases, there was a span of 15 bases. The CDR3 DNA sequence: TGTGCCAGTAGTATAGATGGGACCGCCCCTGGCGAGCAGTACTTC. Protein sequence: CASSIDGTAPGEQYF. Complete variable domain (other parts from reference TRBV19 and TRBJ2-7): DGGITQSPKYLFRKEGQNVTLSCEQNLNHDAMYWYRQDPGQGLRLIYYSQIVNDFQKGDIAEGYSVSREKKESFPLTVTSAQKNPTAFYLCASSIDGTAPGEQYFGPGTRLTVT.

V is TRBV5-4 and J is TRBJ2-5; a possible D gene is TRBD1 (6 bases). Deletions cut 3 bases from V and 2 bases from J, with 8 bases between. Germline V gene sequence: CDR1 SGHNT, CDR2 YYREEE (reference sequence). The CDR3 sequence is 13 residues long. Here the CDR3 reads CASSSGQQETQYF. In DNA, the CDR3 is TGTGCCAGCAGCTCAGGACAGCAAGAGACCCAGTACTTC. Complete variable domain (other parts from reference TRBV5-4 and TRBJ2-5): ETGVTQSPTHLIKTRGQQVTLRCSSQSGHNTVSWYQQALGQGPQFIFQYYREEENGRGNFPPRFSGLQFPNYSSELNVNALELDDSALYLCASSSGQQETQYFGPGTRLLVL.

The chain links TRBV4-2 to TRBJ2-2; D possibly corresponds to TRBD1 (5 bases). From germline, CDR1 is LGHNA and CDR2 YNFKEQ. Trimming removed 4 bases at V and 5 bases at J, with 17 bases between. This CDR3 region has 16 residues. As DNA, the CDR3 is TGTGCCAGCAGCCCAGACAGAAGGGGTGAGACCGGGGAGCTGTTTTTT. It is translated as CASSPDRRGETGELFF.

This sequence joins TRBV14 and TRBJ1-3, with D uncertain. The CDR3 sequence is 16 residues long. V shed 0 bases and J shed 0 bases, with 9 bases lying between them. Germline lookup yields CDR1 SGHDN and CDR2 FVKESK. CDR3 in amino acids: CASSQDAAVSGNTIYF. The CDR3 nucleotides read TGTGCCAGCAGCCAAGATGCGGCAGTCTCTGGAAACACCATATATTTT.

The chain uses TRBV4-2 and TRBJ2-7; 7 bases line up with TRBD2. The CDR3 covers 20 residues. Unmatched junction bases numbered 21, after V lost 1 base and J lost 3 bases. The germline V gene encodes CDR1 LGHNA and CDR2 YNFKEQ. The CDR3 loop is CASSQVFSEVGEGRNYEQYF. In DNA form, the CDR3 reads TGTGCCAGCAGCCAAGTATTCAGCGAAGTAGGGGAGGGGAGGAACTACGAGCAGTACTTC.

The chain couples TRBV19 to TRBJ1-5, with D unclear. The germline V gene encodes CDR1 LNHDA and CDR2 SQIVND (reference sequence). V shed 3 bases and J shed 3 bases, with 12 bases lying between them. The CDR3 sequence is 15 residues long. The CDR3 sequence: CASSMGLVINQPQHF. CDR3 DNA: TGTGCCAGTAGTATGGGGTTAGTGATCAATCAGCCCCAGCATTTT.

The chain couples TRBV21-1 to TRBJ2-7. TRBV21-1 is reported as a pseudogene. This CDR3 spans 11 amino acids. The CDR3 DNA reads as TGTGCCAGCAGCAAAGGCTACGAGCAGTACTTC. It codes for CASSKGYEQYF.

This CDR3 is CASSEPTGDLNTEAFF. The CDR3 region has the DNA TGTGCCAGCAGTGAACCGACAGGGGATTTGAACACTGAAGCTTTCTTT. The chain couples TRBV2 to TRBJ1-1; 8 bases match TRBD1. This CDR3 is built from 16 residues. From germline, CDR1 is SNHLY and CDR2 FYNNEI. Germline trimming cut 2 bases from V and 0 bases from J; bases unmatched to any gene: 5.

The chain couples TRBV15 to TRBJ1-3; perhaps TRBD1 as D (5 bases). The V and J ends lost 3 bases and 0 bases respectively, with 18 bases between them. This CDR3 spans 18 amino acids. Germline loops: CDR1 LNHNV, CDR2 YYDKDF (reference sequence). Written as DNA, the CDR3 is TGTGCCACCAGCAGGGGGGGGTGGGACGGAACCTCTGGAAACACCATATATTTT. This sequence encodes CATSRGGWDGTSGNTIYF.

The chain links TRBV5-1 to TRBJ1-6; the D is unclear. Trimming removed 4 bases at V and 5 bases at J, with 10 bases between. Looked up from germline, CDR1 is SGHRS and CDR2 is YFSETQ. The CDR3 loop spans 14 amino acids. The CDR3 DNA sequence: TGCGCCAGCAGCCCTGGACGGAATAATTCACCCCTCCACTTT. Translation gives CASSPGRNNSPLHF.

This clone came up a few times. V and J are TRBV3-1 (or the pseudogene TRBV3-2) and TRBJ2-7; a weak D match, TRBD1 (6 bases). Looked up from germline, CDR1 is LGHDT and CDR2 is YNNKEL (reference sequence). CDR3 length: 16 residues. Trimming removed 4 bases from V and 2 bases from J, with 18 bases in between. The CDR3 DNA sequence: TGTGCCAGCAGCCCCCTCGGGGCAGGGGAAGCCTACGAGCAGTACTTC. It specifies CASSPLGAGEAYEQYF.

The chain carries TRBV27 and TRBJ1-5; TRBD1 is a possible D gene (5 bases). CDR1 is MNHEY, CDR2 SMNVEV, per germline (reference sequence). CDR3 length: 15 amino acids. V dropped 6 bases and J dropped 3 bases, with 15 bases sitting between them. CDR3 residues: CASSVEGFTNQPQHF. DNA of the CDR3: TGTGCCAGCAGCGTAGAGGGGTTCACCAATCAGCCCCAGCATTTT.

This clone was seen only once. The rearrangement links TRBV6-6 to TRBJ1-2; D remains unclear. Trimming left V 2 bases short and J 0 bases short, with 4 bases between. Germline CDR1 is MNHNY and CDR2 is SVGAGI (reference sequence). The CDR3 is made up of 13 amino acids. CDR3 bases: TGTGCCAGCAGTTACCCCCCTAACTATGGCTACACCTTC. Protein sequence: CASSYPPNYGYTF.

V usage is TRBV12-3 or TRBV12-4 and J usage is TRBJ1-2; no clear D. Trimming took off 6 bases at V and 4 bases at J, with 9 bases between the two ends. The CDR3 covers 12 residues. Written as DNA, the CDR3 is TGTGCCAGCAGCCAGGACGGCTATGGCTACACCTTC. This gives the protein CASSQDGYGYTF.

In this sample, this clone turned up once. The chain has TRBV6-5 and TRBJ1-4, with TRBD1 identical over 11 bases. CDR3 length equals 16 residues. The V segment lost 4 bases and the J segment 7 bases; nucleotides outside the gene matches: 8. From germline, CDR1 is MNHEY and CDR2 SVGAGI. In DNA, the CDR3 is TGTGCCAGCAGTTCTCTACGGACAGGGGGCAGTGAAAAACTGTTTTTT. As protein: CASSSLRTGGSEKLFF.